These 26 T cell receptor beta chains originate from one sample sequenced in a study of siplizumab effects on memory and regulatory T cells. Only in-frame clones appear in the TCRdb table, and some are missing; sequencing was by immunoSEQ multiplex PCR. The sample holds 100,000 or so clones, around 90% seen once. The sample comprised non-Treg CD4+ T cells sorted from blood. These receptors originate from a human donor in good health.

The rearrangement links TRBV27 to TRBJ1-5, with 7 bases aligning to TRBD1. V shed 5 bases, J shed 0 bases, and the junction held 10 bases outside the gene matches. The CDR3 sequence is 17 residues long. CDR1 and CDR2 (germline): MNHEY, SMNVEV (reference sequence). The CDR3 region has the DNA TGTGCCAGCAGTCCTCGGGGACAGCAATATAGCAATCAGCCCCAGCATTTT. It is translated as CASSPRGQQYSNQPQHF.

This chain links TRBV4-2 with TRBJ2-1, with 8 bases identical to TRBD2. V shed 8 bases, J shed 9 bases, and the junction held 15 bases outside the gene matches. Germline V lookup: CDR1 LGHNA, CDR2 YNFKEQ. CDR3 size: 15 residues. The CDR3 loop reads CASCWRAGEGGEQFF. In nucleotides, the CDR3 is TGTGCCAGCTGCTGGAGAGCGGGAGAGGGTGGTGAGCAGTTCTTC.

This clone occurred a few times. The chain employs TRBV7-9 and TRBJ1-3; 11 bases map to TRBD1. The germline V gene has CDR1 SEHNR and CDR2 FQNEAQ (reference sequence). Losses at the gene ends were 6 bases for V and 4 bases for J; bases not matched to a gene: 8. The CDR3 length is 16 residues. In nucleotides, the CDR3 is TGTGCCAGCAGTCCCGGGACAGGGGGACTCGGAAACACCATATATTTT. Protein: CASSPGTGGLGNTIYF.

The chain is built from TRBV29-1 and TRBJ1-1; D may be TRBD1 (6 bases). Germline CDR1 SQVTM, CDR2 ANQGSEA. CDR3 size: 13 residues. Trimming took off 7 bases at V and 4 bases at J, with 16 bases between the two ends. Here the CDR3 DNA reads TGCAGCGCCGTGGGGGGGGCCCGCACTGAAGCTTTCTTT. Protein sequence: CSAVGGARTEAFF.

Remarks on this clone: Compared with germline, one end of the junction differs, possibly owing to a read error. V is TRBV7-7 and J is TRBJ2-3, with 11 bases fitting TRBD2. The germline V gene encodes CDR1 SSHAT and CDR2 FNYEAQ (reference sequence). The length of the CDR3 is 18 residues. This CDR3 reads CASSSRLAGQRPTDTQYF. The CDR3 DNA reads as TGTGCTAGCAGCTCCCGACTAGCGGGACAACGACCGACAGATACGCAGTATTTT.

The count of this clone is one. The chain joins TRBV7-3 to TRBJ2-7; 8 bases are shared with TRBD1. V dropped 5 bases and J dropped 3; count of bases not matched to a gene: 6. This CDR3 spans 14 amino acids. Germline loops: CDR1 SGHTA, CDR2 FQGTGA. The CDR3 nucleotides are TGTGCCAGCAGCCCCCAGGGGGCGTACTACGAGCAGTACTTC. It yields the protein CASSPQGAYYEQYF.

The chain carries TRBV9 and TRBJ2-5, with D tentatively TRBD2 (6 bases). With the DNA end fitting TRBJ2-7 better, the J assignment may be wrong. The CDR3 runs 15 residues. CDR1 and CDR2 (germline): SGDLS, YYNGEE. In DNA, the CDR3 is TGTGCCAGCAGCGTAAATCTCGGGAGCCCCTACGAGCAGTACTTC. Protein sequence: CASSVNLGSPYEQYF.

This clone was seen once. This chain joins TRBV11-2 and TRBJ1-1, with 7 bases fitting TRBD1. The CDR3 spans 17 residues. V shed 5 bases, J shed 1 base, and the junction held 13 bases outside the gene matches. CDR1 SGHAT and CDR2 FQNNGV come from the germline V gene. CDR3 region: CASSRIRGRGTNTEAFF. Written as DNA, the CDR3 is TGTGCCAGCAGCAGAATTAGGGGCAGGGGGACGAACACTGAAGCTTTCTTT. The variable domain in full, completed from reference TRBV11-2 and TRBJ1-1, reads EAGVAQSPRYKIIEKRQSVAFWCNPISGHATLYWYQQILGQGPKLLIQFQNNGVVDDSQLPKDRFSAERLKGVDSTLKIQPAKLEDSAVYLCASSRIRGRGTNTEAFFGQGTRLTVV.

The chain links TRBV6-5 to TRBJ2-5, with D perhaps being TRBD1 or TRBD2 (5 bases each). Germline CDR1 MNHEY, CDR2 SVGAGI. The CDR3 extends over 16 amino acids. V gave up 0 bases and J gave up 0 bases, with 11 bases separating them. The DNA for the CDR3 is TGTGCCAGCAGTTACTCTGGGGGAACGGACCAAGAGACCCAGTACTTC. Translated, it gives CASSYSGGTDQETQYF.

This clone was observed a single time. This rearrangement joins TRBV7-2 to TRBJ2-5, with TRBD2 identical over 8 bases. J gave up 2 bases and V 1 base, and 3 bases lay outside the gene matches. The CDR3 is made up of 15 amino acids. Germline V gives CDR1 SGHTA, CDR2 FQGNSA. CDR3 in DNA: TGTGCCAGCAGCTTAGAACTAGCGGTACAAGAGACCCAGTACTTC. This codes for CASSLELAVQETQYF. The whole variable domain, remainder taken from reference TRBV7-2 and TRBJ2-5, is GAGVSQSPSNKVTEKGKDVELRCDPISGHTALYWYRQSLGQGLEFLIYFQGNSAPDKSGLPSDRFSAERTGGSVSTLTIQRTQQEDSAVYLCASSLELAVQETQYFGPGTRLLVL.

This clone was observed once. The rearrangement links TRBV4-1 to TRBJ2-1; 14 bases fit TRBD2. The germline V gene encodes CDR1 MGHRA and CDR2 YSYEKL. Unmatched junction bases numbered 10, after V lost 7 bases and J lost 2 bases. CDR3 length equals 18 residues. CDR3: CASTPGLAGARPYNEQFF. In DNA form, the CDR3 reads TGCGCCAGCACCCCGGGACTAGCGGGAGCCCGCCCCTACAATGAGCAGTTCTTC.

The chain carries TRBV5-6 and TRBJ1-5; TRBD1 agrees at 9 bases. V lost 5 bases to trimming and J lost 7 bases; unmatched junction nucleotides: 7. Germline CDR1 reads SGHDT; CDR2 reads YYEEEE. There are 14 residues in the CDR3. The CDR3 coding sequence is TGTGCCAGCAGGAGGGGACAGGGTGGCCAGCCCCAGCATTTT. Amino acid sequence: CASRRGQGGQPQHF.

This chain uses TRBV7-9 with TRBJ1-1, with D unclear. The CDR3 has 12 amino acids. Germline V gives CDR1 SEHNR, CDR2 FQNEAQ (reference sequence). Trimming left V 3 bases short and J 12 bases short, with 14 bases between. CDR3 nucleotide sequence: TGTGCCAGCAGCTTGAGCAGCGGTAAACCTTTCTTT. This encodes CASSLSSGKPFF. Supplemented by reference TRBV7-9 and TRBJ1-1, the full variable domain reads DTGVSQNPRHKITKRGQNVTFRCDPISEHNRLYWYRQTLGQGPEFLTYFQNEAQLEKSRLLSDRFSAERPKGSFSTLEIQRTEQGDSAMYLCASSLSSGKPFFGQGTRLTVV.

The chain links TRBV25-1 to TRBJ1-6; D unresolved. This CDR3 contains 13 residues. CDR1 and CDR2 from the germline V gene are MGHDK and SYGVNS. Trimming removed 2 bases at V and 9 bases at J, with 8 bases between. Here the CDR3 reads CASSERRASPLHF. In nucleotides, the CDR3 is TGTGCCAGCAGTGAAAGACGAGCTTCACCCCTCCACTTT.

CDR3 nucleotide sequence: TGTGCCAGCAGCTTAACCGGTCGCACAGATACGCAGTATTTT. As protein: CASSLTGRTDTQYF. The rearrangement joins TRBV7-9 to TRBJ2-3; D call uncertain. The CDR3 runs to 14 residues. The germline V gene has CDR1 SEHNR and CDR2 FQNEAQ (reference sequence). Between the trimmed V and J ends, which lost 2 bases and 1 base, there was a span of 7 bases.

The table lists this clone with a count of one. This sequence joins TRBV30 and TRBJ2-7, with D perhaps TRBD1 or TRBD2 (5 bases each). This CDR3 spans 13 amino acids. Looked up from germline, CDR1 is GTSNPN and CDR2 is SVGIG (reference sequence). Trimming left V 3 bases short and J 3 bases short, with 12 bases between. CDR3 coding DNA: TGTGCCTGGAGCCGGGGCCCCCGCTACGAGCAGTACTTC. This encodes CAWSRGPRYEQYF.

This chain uses TRBV7-3 with TRBJ2-1, with 12 bases that match TRBD2. The ends lost 2 bases at V and 7 bases at J; junction bases unmatched: 3. CDR1 and CDR2 (germline): SGHTA, FQGTGA. The CDR3 loop spans 15 amino acids. CDR3 sequence (DNA): TGTGCCAGCAGCTTACGCGGACTAGCGGGGAATGAGCAGTTCTTC. Translation gives CASSLRGLAGNEQFF.

The chain has TRBV29-1 and TRBJ1-1, with TRBD1 as a possible D gene (6 bases). The V and J ends lost 7 bases and 2 bases respectively, with 11 bases between them. Per germline, CDR1 SQVTM and CDR2 ANQGSEA. The CDR3 is 12 residues long. CDR3 sequence: CSARTANTEAFF. The CDR3 nucleotides read TGCAGCGCCAGGACAGCAAACACTGAAGCTTTCTTT.

This CDR3 is CASSQDRPDTDTQYF. The DNA for the CDR3 is TGTGCCAGCAGCCAGGACAGGCCAGACACAGATACGCAGTATTTT. The chain uses TRBV5-8 and TRBJ2-3; 7 bases are a match to TRBD1. Germline V gene data show CDR1 as SGHTS and CDR2 as YDEGEE. J gave up 2 bases and V 4 bases, and 7 bases lay outside the gene matches. The CDR3 consists of 15 residues.

This clone was seen only a few times. The chain uses TRBV2 and TRBJ2-7, with 7 bases lining up with TRBD1. CDR1 and CDR2 from the germline V gene are SNHLY and FYNNEI. The V gene end was trimmed by 4 bases and the J gene end by 2 bases; junction bases not matched to a gene: 2. This CDR3 contains 13 residues. CDR3 sequence: CASSGTGTYEQYF. The CDR3, as DNA: TGTGCCAGCAGTGGGACAGGAACCTACGAGCAGTACTTC.

This rearrangement joins TRBV18 to TRBJ2-7, with unresolved D. Germline V gene lookup returns CDR1 KGHSH and CDR2 LQKENI. This CDR3 spans 14 amino acids. Deletions cut 1 base from V and 1 base from J, with 8 bases between. The CDR3 DNA sequence: TGTGCCAGCTCACCACAGGGAACATCCTACGAGCAGTACTTC. As protein: CASSPQGTSYEQYF.

The J gene is TRBJ2-1, the V gene TRBV4-3, with no clear D. V lost 0 bases and J 0 bases, leaving 12 bases between the germline ends. The CDR3 is 17 amino acids. Germline V lookup: CDR1 LGHNA, CDR2 YSLEER. DNA of the CDR3: TGCGCCAGCAGCCAAGATATGCTGATGAGCTCCTACAATGAGCAGTTCTTC. As protein: CASSQDMLMSSYNEQFF.

This chain uses TRBV2 with TRBJ1-4, with a tentative D call TRBD1 (5 bases). Germline V CDR1 and CDR2: SNHLY, FYNNEI. The CDR3 is 13 residues long. V gave up 6 bases and J gave up 7 bases, with 12 bases separating them. The CDR3 spells CASRKTAGEKLFF. The CDR3 DNA is TGTGCCAGCAGAAAGACAGCAGGTGAAAAACTGTTTTTT.

This clone occurred once. This rearrangement joins TRBV6-6 to TRBJ2-7; D is possibly TRBD1 (5 bases). Trimming cost V 8 bases and J 0 bases, with 14 bases left between them. The CDR3 covers 14 residues. The germline V gene has CDR1 MNHNY and CDR2 SVGAGI (reference sequence). In nucleotides, the CDR3 is TGTGCCAGCCAACCGGCCAGGGACTCCTACGAGCAGTACTTC. The encoded protein is CASQPARDSYEQYF.

The rearrangement uses TRBV19 and TRBJ2-5; no clear D. The germline gives CDR1 LNHDA, CDR2 SQIVND (reference sequence). The length of the CDR3 is 12 residues. Trimming removed 7 bases from V and 2 bases from J, with 8 bases in between. The DNA of the CDR3 is TGTGCCAGTACTAGAGGACAAGAGACCCAGTACTTC. This sequence encodes CASTRGQETQYF.

CDR3 coding DNA: TGTGCCAGCAGTGAAGAGGCTGTCTATAGCAATCAGCCCCAGCATTTT. Its translation is CASSEEAVYSNQPQHF. The J gene is TRBJ1-5, the V gene TRBV6-1; D gene uncertain. Germline assignment: CDR1 MNHNS and CDR2 SASEGT. Trimming pared 1 base from V and 0 bases from J, leaving 10 bases between. This CDR3 is 16 amino acids long.